The present TCR beta chain was sequenced within a study of blood T cells in healthy people across ages. Study conclusions and caveats: It was not possible, with unsorted PBMCs, to conclusively compare naive and antigen-experienced cells.

A second roughly 6 to 11 cycle PCR used barcoded and J-beta primers. TCRdb called the 5' RACE reads again in MiXCR, with one record for every CDR3 protein. The profile covers about 1.7 million distinct CDR3 sequences, with over 25% appearing a single time and about 7.7% taken by the ten largest. For this clonotype: No antigen is known for it.

The CDR3 loop spans 15 amino acids. Germline lookup yields CDR1 SGHRS and CDR2 YFSETQ. The junction had 9 bases not matched to a gene; V was cut back by 3 bases and J by 11 bases. The V gene is TRBV5-1, the J gene TRBJ2-1; 12 nucleotides align to TRBD2. The specimen was blood. The TCR was taken from a woman in her twenties or thirties in good health. CDR3 DNA sequence: TGCGCCAGCAGCTCCGGGACTAGCGGGTCAAATAAGCAGTTCTTC. Translation: CASSSGTSGSNKQFF.